This T cell receptor (beta chain) was captured by sequencing in a study of cytomegalovirus exposure and HLA in healthy donors. Study-wide results and caveats: Reports state that TCR beta sequences accurately predicted most subjects' HLA-A and HLA-B alleles. Highly shared sequence variants in one cluster were likely a sequencing artifact. Later analysis identified several of the most significant clusters that appeared linked to common viral pathogens.

With regard to this clone: Antigen: not known.

PCR employed 60 Vbeta and 13 Jbeta primers. Using immunoSEQ multiplex PCR, the repertoire was profiled, and TCRdb retains in-frame clones only, with some absent. The data show some 150,000 clones, approximately 8.9% seen once. The CDR3 length is 17 residues. The sequence came from a woman aged 35 to 49 in good health and CMV-seropositive. This chain joins TRBV21-1 and TRBJ2-7; TRBD1, the table's D call, lacks a check against the DNA. TRBV21-1 is assigned pseudogene status. The material sequenced was PBMCs. The CDR3 loop reads CASTSKFRQGAAYEQYF. The CDR3 coding sequence is TGTGCCAGCACCTCCAAATTTCGACAGGGTGCTGCCTACGAGCAGTACTTC.